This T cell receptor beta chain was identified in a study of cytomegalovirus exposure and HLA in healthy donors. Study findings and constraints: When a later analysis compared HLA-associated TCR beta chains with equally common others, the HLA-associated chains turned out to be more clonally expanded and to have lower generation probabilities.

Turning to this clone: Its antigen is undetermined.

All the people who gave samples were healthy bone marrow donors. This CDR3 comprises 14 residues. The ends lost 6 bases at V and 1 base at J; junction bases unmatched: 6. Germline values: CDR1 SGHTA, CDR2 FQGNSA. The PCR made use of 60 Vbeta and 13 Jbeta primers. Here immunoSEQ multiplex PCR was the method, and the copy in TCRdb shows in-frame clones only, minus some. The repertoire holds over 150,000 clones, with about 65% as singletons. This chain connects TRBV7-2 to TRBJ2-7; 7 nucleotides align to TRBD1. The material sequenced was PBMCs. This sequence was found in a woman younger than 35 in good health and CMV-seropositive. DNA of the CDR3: TGTGCCAGCAGGGCTGACAGGGTATCCTACGAGCAGTACTTC. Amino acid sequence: CASRADRVSYEQYF.